This T cell receptor beta chain is drawn from a study of neoadjuvant nivolumab and ipilimumab in lung cancer. Study-wide findings and caveats: Only two of four nivolumab-treated tumors gained richness and clonality by surgery. Resected tumors had greater TCR richness and clonality than uninvolved lung.

With respect to this clone: Antigen unknown.

Here immunoSEQ multiplex PCR was the method, and the copy in TCRdb shows in-frame clones only, minus some. The table shows more than 20,000 clones, with roughly four fifths occurring only once. This CDR3 contains 16 residues. Trimming pared 3 bases from V and 4 bases from J, leaving 19 bases between. Germline CDR1 SGDLS, CDR2 YYNGEE. The sequence was collected from an adult with non-small cell lung cancer. The chain has TRBV9 and TRBJ1-2; TRBD1 is a possible D gene (5 bases). Sequences were derived from tumor tissue, sampled after neoadjuvant nivolumab, alone or with ipilimumab, at or shortly before surgery. This chain's CDR3 is CASSAGGAGNLYGYTF. The CDR3 bases are TGTGCCAGCAGCGCCGGAGGGGCAGGGAATCTCTATGGCTACACCTTC.